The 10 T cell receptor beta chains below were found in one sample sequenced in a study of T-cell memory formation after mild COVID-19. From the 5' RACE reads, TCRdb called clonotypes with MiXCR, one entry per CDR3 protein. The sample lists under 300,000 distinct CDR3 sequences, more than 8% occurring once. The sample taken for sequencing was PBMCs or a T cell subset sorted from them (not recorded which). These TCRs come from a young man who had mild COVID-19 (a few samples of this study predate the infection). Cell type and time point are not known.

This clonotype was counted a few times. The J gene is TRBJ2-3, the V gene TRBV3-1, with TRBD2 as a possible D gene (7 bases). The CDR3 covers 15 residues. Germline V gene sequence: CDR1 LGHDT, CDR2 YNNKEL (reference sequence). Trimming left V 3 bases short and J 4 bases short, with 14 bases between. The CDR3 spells CASSHEGGLPDTQYF. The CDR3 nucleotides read TGTGCCAGCAGCCATGAGGGGGGGCTTCCAGATACGCAGTATTTT.

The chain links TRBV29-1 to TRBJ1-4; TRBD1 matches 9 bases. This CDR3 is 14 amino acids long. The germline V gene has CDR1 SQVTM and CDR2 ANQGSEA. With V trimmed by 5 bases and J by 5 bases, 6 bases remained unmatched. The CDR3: CSVTEGTGNEKLFF. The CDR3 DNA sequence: TGCAGCGTTACCGAAGGGACAGGGAATGAAAAACTGTTTTTT.

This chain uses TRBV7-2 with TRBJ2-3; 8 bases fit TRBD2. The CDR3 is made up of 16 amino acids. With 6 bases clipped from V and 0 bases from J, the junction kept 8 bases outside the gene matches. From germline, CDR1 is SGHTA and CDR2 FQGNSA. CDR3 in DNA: TGTGCCAGCAGTGGGCTAGCGGGCCCTAGCACAGATACGCAGTATTTT. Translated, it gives CASSGLAGPSTDTQYF.

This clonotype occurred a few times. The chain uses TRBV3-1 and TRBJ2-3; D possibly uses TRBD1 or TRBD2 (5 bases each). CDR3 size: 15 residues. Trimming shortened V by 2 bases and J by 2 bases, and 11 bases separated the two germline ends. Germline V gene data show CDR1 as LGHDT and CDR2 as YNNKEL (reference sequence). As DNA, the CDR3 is TGTGCCAGCAGCCAAATGGGACGGTACACAGATACGCAGTATTTT. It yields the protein CASSQMGRYTDTQYF.

The CDR3, as DNA: TGCAGTGCTAGAGATGTGGACTACAATGAGCAGTTCTTC. Translating it yields CSARDVDYNEQFF. V and J are TRBV20-1 and TRBJ2-1; D is undetermined. The CDR3 is 13 amino acids. The V end was cut by 0 bases, the J end by 3 bases, with 6 bases between. Germline V lookup: CDR1 DFQATT, CDR2 SNEGSKA (reference sequence).

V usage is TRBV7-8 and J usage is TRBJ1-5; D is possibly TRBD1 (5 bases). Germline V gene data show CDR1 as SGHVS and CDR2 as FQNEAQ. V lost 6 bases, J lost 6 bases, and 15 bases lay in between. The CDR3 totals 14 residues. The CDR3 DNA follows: TGTGCCAGCAGTCGGGGTTGGGGCTCTCAGCCCCAGCATTTT. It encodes CASSRGWGSQPQHF.

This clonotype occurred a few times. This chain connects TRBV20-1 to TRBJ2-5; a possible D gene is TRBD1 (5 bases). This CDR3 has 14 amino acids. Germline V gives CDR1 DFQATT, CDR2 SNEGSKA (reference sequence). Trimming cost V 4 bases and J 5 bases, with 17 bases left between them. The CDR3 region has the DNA TGCAGTGCTACAAGGGGCCATATCCTGGAGACCCAGTACTTC. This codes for CSATRGHILETQYF.

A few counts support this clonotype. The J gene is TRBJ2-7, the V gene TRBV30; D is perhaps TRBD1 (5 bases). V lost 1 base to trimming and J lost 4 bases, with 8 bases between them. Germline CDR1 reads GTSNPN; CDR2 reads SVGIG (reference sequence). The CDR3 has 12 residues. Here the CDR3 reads CAWSGRVYEQYF. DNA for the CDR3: TGTGCCTGGAGTGGCAGGGTTTACGAGCAGTACTTC.

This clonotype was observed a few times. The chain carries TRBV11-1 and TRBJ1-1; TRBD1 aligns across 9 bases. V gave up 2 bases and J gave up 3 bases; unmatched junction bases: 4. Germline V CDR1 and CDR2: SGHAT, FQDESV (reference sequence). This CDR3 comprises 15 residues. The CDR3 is CASSLQDRGDTEAFF. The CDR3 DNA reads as TGTGCCAGCAGCTTACAGGACAGGGGCGACACTGAAGCTTTCTTT. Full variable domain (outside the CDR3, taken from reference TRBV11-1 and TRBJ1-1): EAEVAQSPRYKITEKSQAVAFWCDPISGHATLYWYRQILGQGPELLVQFQDESVVDDSQLPKDRFSAERLKGVDSTLKIQPAELGDSAMYLCASSLQDRGDTEAFFGQGTRLTVV.

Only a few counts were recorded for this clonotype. CDR3 sequence reads: CASSLAGQITEAFF. The CDR3 nucleotides are TGTGCCAGCAGCTTAGCGGGACAGATCACTGAAGCTTTCTTT. The V and J genes are TRBV7-2 and TRBJ1-1; TRBD1 agrees at 7 bases. Germline V lookup: CDR1 SGHTA, CDR2 FQGNSA. J gave up 4 bases and V 0 bases, and 2 bases lay outside the gene matches. The CDR3 consists of 14 residues.